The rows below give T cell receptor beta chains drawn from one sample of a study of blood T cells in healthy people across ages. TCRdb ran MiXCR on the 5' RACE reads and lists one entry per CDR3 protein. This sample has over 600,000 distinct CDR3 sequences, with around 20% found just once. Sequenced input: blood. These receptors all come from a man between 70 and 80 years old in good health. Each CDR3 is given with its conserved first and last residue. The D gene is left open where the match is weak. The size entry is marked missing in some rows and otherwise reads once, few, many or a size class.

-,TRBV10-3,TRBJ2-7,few,CAISEGTVISYEQYF,TGTGCCATCAGTGAAGGGACGGTGATCTCCTACGAGCAGTACTTC
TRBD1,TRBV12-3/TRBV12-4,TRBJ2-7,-,CASSSGQPSSYEQYF,TGTGCCAGCAGTTCGGGACAGCCAAGCTCCTACGAGCAGTACTTC
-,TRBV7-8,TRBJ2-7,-,CASSLAVGLPYEQYF,TGTGCCAGCAGCTTAGCTGTGGGACTTCCTTACGAGCAGTACTTC
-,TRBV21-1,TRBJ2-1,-,CASSRRGQPAQFF,TGTGCCAGCAGCCGCCGCGGACAGCCCGCGCAGTTCTTC
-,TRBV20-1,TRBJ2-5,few,CSVLRTAQETQYF,TGCAGTGTATTGAGGACCGCGCAAGAGACCCAGTACTTC
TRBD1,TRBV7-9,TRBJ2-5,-,CASSLAAGGWETQYF,TGTGCCAGCAGCTTAGCGGCAGGGGGCTGGGAGACCCAGTACTTC
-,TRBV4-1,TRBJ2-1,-,CASSPEKGKNNEQFF,TGCGCCAGCAGCCCCGAAAAGGGTAAGAACAATGAGCAGTTCTTC
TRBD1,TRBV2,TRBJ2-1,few,CASSREGQGAYNEQFF,TGTGCCAGCAGCCGAGAGGGGCAGGGGGCCTACAATGAGCAGTTCTTC
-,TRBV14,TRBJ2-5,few,CASSYTHLYQETQYF,TGTGCCAGCAGCTACACACACCTGTACCAAGAGACCCAGTACTTC
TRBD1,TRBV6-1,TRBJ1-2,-,CASSEKRTGEIINYGYTF,TGTGCCAGCAGTGAAAAGAGGACAGGGGAAATCATTAACTATGGCTACACCTTC
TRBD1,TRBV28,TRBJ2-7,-,CASSLFWTGGTEQYF,TGTGCCAGCAGTTTATTCTGGACAGGGGGTACCGAGCAGTACTTC
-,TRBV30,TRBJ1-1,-,CAWSVRTAHREAFF,TGTGCCTGGAGTGTACGAACAGCCCACCGTGAAGCTTTCTTT
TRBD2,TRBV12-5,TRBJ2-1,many,CASGEGLVYEQFF,TGTGCTAGTGGTGAAGGACTAGTCTATGAGCAGTTCTTC
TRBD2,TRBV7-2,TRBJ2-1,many,CASRSGLAGDEQFF,TGTGCCAGCAGATCAGGACTAGCGGGAGATGAGCAGTTCTTC
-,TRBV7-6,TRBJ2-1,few,CASSPISREDEQFF,TGTGCCAGCAGCCCAATTTCCCGAGAAGATGAGCAGTTCTTC
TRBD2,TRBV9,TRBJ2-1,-,CASSAAWTSGAGQFF,TGTGCCAGCAGCGCTGCTTGGACTAGCGGAGCCGGGCAGTTCTTC
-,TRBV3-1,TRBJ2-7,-,CASSQGFGSYEQYF,TGTGCCAGCAGCCAAGGCTTTGGCAGCTACGAGCAGTACTTC
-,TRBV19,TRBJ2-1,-,CASTEGNSYNEQFF,TGTGCCAGCACCGAGGGGAACTCCTACAATGAGCAGTTCTTC
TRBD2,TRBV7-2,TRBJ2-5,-,CASSFVAGRGETQYF,TGTGCCAGCAGCTTCGTAGCGGGGAGGGGAGAGACCCAGTACTTC
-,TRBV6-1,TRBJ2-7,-,CASSPGGWRASYEQYF,TGTGCCAGCAGTCCCGGTGGTTGGCGGGCCTCCTACGAGCAGTACTTC
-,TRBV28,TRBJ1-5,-,CASSSPSGLNQPQHF,TGTGCCAGCAGTTCCCCTTCAGGTCTCAATCAGCCCCAGCATTTT
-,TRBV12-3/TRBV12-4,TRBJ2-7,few,CASSKGIASYEQYF,TGTGCCAGCAGTAAGGGAATAGCGAGCTACGAGCAGTACTTC
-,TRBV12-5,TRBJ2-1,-,CASGEGNEQFF,TGTGCTAGTGGCGAGGGCAATGAGCAGTTCTTC
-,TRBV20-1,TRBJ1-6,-,CSARDYQTSSYNSPLHF,TGCAGTGCTAGAGATTATCAGACGAGCTCCTATAATTCACCCCTCCACTTT
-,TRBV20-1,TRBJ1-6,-,CSAGESSLNSPLHF,TGCAGTGCTGGCGAAAGTTCTCTTAATTCACCCCTCCACTTT
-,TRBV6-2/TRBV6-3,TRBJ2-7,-,CASSSLAPAYEQYF,TGTGCCAGCAGTTCACTAGCACCCGCCTACGAGCAGTACTTC
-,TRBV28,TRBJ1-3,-,CASSLRGVNSGNTIYF,TGTGCCAGCAGTTTACGGGGGGTAAATTCTGGAAACACCATATATTTT
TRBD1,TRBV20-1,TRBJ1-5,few,CSARVTGGSNQPQHF,TGCAGTGCTAGAGTTACAGGGGGAAGCAATCAGCCCCAGCATTTT
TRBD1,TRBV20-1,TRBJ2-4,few,CSARPQGPLNIQYF,TGCAGTGCACGCCCACAGGGGCCCTTAAACATTCAGTACTTC
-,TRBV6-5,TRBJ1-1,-,CASTTGGPNTEAFF,TGTGCCAGCACCACGGGTGGGCCGAACACTGAAGCTTTCTTT
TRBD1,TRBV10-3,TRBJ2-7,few,CASSRTGAATYEQYF,TGTGCCAGCTCCCGGACAGGGGCCGCGACCTACGAGCAGTACTTC
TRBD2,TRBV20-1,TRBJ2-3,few,CSAMPWTSGRTDTQYF,TGCAGTGCTATGCCCTGGACTAGCGGGAGGACGGATACGCAGTATTTT
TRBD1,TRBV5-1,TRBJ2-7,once,CASSEGTASYEQYF,TGCGCCAGCAGCGAAGGGACAGCCTCCTACGAGCAGTACTTC
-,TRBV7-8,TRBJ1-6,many,CAAGAYNSPLHF,TGTGCCGCCGGCGCCTATAATTCACCCCTCCACTTT
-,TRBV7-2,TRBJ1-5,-,CAGSLAKGAGSQPQHF,TGTGCCGGCAGCTTAGCGAAGGGAGCTGGGAGTCAGCCCCAGCATTTT
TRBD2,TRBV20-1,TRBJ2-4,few,CSARGLAGEGDIQYF,TGCAGTGCTAGAGGGCTAGCGGGAGAGGGGGACATTCAGTACTTC
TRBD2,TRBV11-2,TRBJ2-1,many,CASSNLAGGYNEQFF,TGTGCCAGCAGCAATCTAGCGGGAGGCTACAATGAGCAGTTCTTC
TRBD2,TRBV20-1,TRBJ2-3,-,CSATGGWDTQYF,TGCAGTGCTACGGGGGGATGGGATACGCAGTATTTT
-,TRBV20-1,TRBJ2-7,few,CSARDKARMYEQYF,TGCAGTGCTAGAGATAAGGCTAGGATGTACGAGCAGTACTTC
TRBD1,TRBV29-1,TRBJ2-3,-,CSNRGQGADLDTQYF,TGCAGCAACAGAGGACAGGGGGCAGATCTAGATACGCAGTATTTT
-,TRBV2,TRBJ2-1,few,CASSEGTAGPVNEQFF,TGTGCCAGCAGTGAAGGGACAGCGGGGCCTGTGAATGAGCAGTTCTTC
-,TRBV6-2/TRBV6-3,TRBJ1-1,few,CASLRNTEAFF,TGTGCCAGCCTCCGGAACACTGAAGCTTTCTTT
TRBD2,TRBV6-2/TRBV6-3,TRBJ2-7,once,CASSYSSGVSYEQYF,TGTGCCAGCAGTTATTCTAGCGGAGTCTCCTACGAGCAGTACTTC
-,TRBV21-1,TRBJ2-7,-,CASSKDLEYF,TGTGCCAGCAGCAAAGATTTGGAGTACTTC
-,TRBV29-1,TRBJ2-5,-,CSVEEFGGETQYF,TGCAGCGTTGAAGAGTTCGGGGGAGAGACCCAGTACTTC
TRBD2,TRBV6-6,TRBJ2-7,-,CASRAGTSGQYEQYF,TGTGCCAGCAGAGCCGGGACTAGCGGCCAATACGAGCAGTACTTC
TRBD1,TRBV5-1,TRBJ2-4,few,CASSNDRGPKNIQYF,TGCGCCAGCAGCAATGACAGGGGACCGAAAAACATTCAGTACTTC
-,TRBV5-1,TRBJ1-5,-,CASSQQGDQPQHF,TGCGCCAGCAGCCAACAGGGTGATCAGCCCCAGCATTTT
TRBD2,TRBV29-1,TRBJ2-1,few,CSVNSGRLNNEQFF,TGCAGCGTGAATAGCGGGAGGCTAAACAATGAGCAGTTCTTC
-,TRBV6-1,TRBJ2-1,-,CASSRSSGLRYNEQFF,TGTGCCAGCAGCAGATCGTCGGGACTCAGATACAATGAGCAGTTCTTC